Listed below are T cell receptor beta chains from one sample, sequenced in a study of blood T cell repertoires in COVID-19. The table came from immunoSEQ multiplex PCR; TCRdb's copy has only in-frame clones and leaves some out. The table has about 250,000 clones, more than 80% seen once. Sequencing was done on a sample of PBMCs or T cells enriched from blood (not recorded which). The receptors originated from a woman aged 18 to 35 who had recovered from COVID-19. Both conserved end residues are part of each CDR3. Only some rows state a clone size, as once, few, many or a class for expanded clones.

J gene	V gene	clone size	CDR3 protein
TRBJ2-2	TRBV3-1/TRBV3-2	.	CASSLRPGRGARTGELFF
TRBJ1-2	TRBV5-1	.	CASTASQGIGYTF
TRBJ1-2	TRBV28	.	CASSLAGTGKNYGYTF
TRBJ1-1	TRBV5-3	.	CARSWDRVPEAFF
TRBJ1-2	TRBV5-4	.	CASSRTGDGYTF
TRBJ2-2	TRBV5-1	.	CASRLASGTGELFF
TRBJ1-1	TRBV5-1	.	CASSSPFGVNTEAFF
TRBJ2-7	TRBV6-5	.	CASSYIAGGPYEQYF
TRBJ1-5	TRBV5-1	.	CASSPGLSNQPQHF
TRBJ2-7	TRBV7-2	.	CASSLGERGSHEQYF
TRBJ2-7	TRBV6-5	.	CASRAGTSPFYEQYF
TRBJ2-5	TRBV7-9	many	CASSFDRVQETQYF
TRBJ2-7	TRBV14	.	CASSQEWGREQYF
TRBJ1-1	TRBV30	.	CAWRDQEPEAFF
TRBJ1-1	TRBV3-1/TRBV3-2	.	CASSRQGATEAFF
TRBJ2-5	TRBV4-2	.	CASSQDPASGGHYQETQYF
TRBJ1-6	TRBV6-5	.	CASRSPGQGSPLHF
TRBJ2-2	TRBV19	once	CASKTASNTGELFF
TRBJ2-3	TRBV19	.	CASSPGGSTDTQYF
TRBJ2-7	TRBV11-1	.	CASSPGGEQYF
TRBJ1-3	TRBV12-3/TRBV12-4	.	CASSSVSGNTIYF
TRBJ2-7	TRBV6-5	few	CASSFAGTGIYEQYF
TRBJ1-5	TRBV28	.	CASRRQGSGQPQHF
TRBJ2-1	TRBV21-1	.	CASSKVGILSYNEQFF
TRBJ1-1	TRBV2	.	CASSAVGEDTEAFF
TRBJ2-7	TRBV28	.	CASSLRGTVSKYEQYF
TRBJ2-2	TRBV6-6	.	CASGDRDRDTGELFF
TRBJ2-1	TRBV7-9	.	CASSLAPGRGEQFF
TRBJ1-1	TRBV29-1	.	CSVVLANTEAFF
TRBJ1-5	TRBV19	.	CASEDRESSNQPQHF
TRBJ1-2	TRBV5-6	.	CASTRRTALYGYTF
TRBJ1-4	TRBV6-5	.	CASRNQELGNEKLFF
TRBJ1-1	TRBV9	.	CASSVVTGDTEAFF
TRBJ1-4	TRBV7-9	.	CASSPPDSLNEKLFF
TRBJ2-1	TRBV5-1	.	CASSSGTNNEQFF
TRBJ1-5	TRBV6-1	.	CASSEEAIPNQPQHF
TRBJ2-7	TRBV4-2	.	CASSQQGRGGGSYEQYF
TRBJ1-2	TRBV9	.	CASSVETAYRSYGYTF